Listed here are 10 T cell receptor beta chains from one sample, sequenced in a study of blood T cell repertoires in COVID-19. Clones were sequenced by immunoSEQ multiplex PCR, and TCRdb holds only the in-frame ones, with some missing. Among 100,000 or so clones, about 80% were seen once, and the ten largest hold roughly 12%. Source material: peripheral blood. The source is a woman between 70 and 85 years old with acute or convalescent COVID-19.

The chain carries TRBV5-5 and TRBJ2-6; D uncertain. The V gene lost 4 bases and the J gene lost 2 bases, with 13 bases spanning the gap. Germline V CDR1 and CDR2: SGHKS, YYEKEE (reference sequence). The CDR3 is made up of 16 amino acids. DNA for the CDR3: TGTGCCAGCAGCATGGGTGTAGAGCCTGGGGCCAACGTCCTGACTTTC. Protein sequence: CASSMGVEPGANVLTF.

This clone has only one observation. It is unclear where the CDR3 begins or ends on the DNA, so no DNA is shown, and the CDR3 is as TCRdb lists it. CDR3 residues: CASTSGTDTQYF. This chain uses TRBV19 with TRBJ2-3; TRBD2 is taken as the D call from the table, unchecked against the DNA. The CDR3 has 12 amino acids, counting both end residues. CDR1 is LNHDA, CDR2 SQIVND, per germline (reference sequence).

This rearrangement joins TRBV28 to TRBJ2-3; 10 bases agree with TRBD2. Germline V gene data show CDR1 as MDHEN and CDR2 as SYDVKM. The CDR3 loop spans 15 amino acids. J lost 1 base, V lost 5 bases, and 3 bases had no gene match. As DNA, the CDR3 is TGTGCCAGCAGTGATCTAGCGGGGGGCACAGATACGCAGTATTTT. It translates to CASSDLAGGTDTQYF.

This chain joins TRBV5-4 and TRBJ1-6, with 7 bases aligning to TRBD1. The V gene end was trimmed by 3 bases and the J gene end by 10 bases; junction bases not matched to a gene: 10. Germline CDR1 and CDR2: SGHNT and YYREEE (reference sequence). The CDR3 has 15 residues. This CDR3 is CASSSTGQYGSPLHF. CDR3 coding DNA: TGTGCCAGCAGCTCAACGGGACAGTATGGATCACCCCTCCACTTT.

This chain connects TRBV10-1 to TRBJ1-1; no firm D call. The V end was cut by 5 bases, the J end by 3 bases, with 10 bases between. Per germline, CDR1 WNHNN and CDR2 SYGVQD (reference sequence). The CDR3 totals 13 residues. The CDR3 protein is CASSLGSYTEAFF. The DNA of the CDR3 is TGCGCCAGCAGTTTGGGGAGCTACACTGAAGCTTTCTTT.

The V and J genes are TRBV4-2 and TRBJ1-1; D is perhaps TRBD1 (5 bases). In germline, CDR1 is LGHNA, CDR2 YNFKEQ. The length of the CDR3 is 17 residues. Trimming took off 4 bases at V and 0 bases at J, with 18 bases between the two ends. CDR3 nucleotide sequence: TGTGCCAGCAGCCCCAACCCCGAGACAGTTATGAACACTGAAGCTTTCTTT. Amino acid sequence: CASSPNPETVMNTEAFF.

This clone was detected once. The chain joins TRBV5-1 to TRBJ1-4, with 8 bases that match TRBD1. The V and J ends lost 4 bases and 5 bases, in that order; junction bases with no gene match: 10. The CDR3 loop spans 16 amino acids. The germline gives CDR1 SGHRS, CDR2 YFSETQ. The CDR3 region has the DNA TGCGCCAGCAGCAGAACCGTTCGACAGGGGAATGAAAAACTGTTTTTT. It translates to CASSRTVRQGNEKLFF. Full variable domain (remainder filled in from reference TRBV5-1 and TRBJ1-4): KAGVTQTPRYLIKTRGQQVTLSCSPISGHRSVSWYQQTPGQGLQFLFEYFSETQRNKGNFPGRFSGRQFSNSRSEMNVSTLELGDSALYLCASSRTVRQGNEKLFFGSGTQLSVL.

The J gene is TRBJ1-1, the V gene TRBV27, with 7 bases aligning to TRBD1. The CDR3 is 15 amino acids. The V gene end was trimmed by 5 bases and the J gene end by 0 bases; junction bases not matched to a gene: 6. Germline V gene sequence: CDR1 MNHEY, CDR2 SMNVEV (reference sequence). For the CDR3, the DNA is TGTGCCAGCAGTCTACAGGGGAATATGAACACTGAAGCTTTCTTT. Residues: CASSLQGNMNTEAFF.

CDR3 in amino acids: CASSSGQGGSTF. The CDR3 nucleotides are TGTGCCAGCAGTTCGGGACAGGGGGGATCCACCTTC. V usage is TRBV2 and J usage is TRBJ1-2; 11 bases line up with TRBD1. This CDR3 has 12 residues. Germline V CDR1 and CDR2: SNHLY, FYNNEI. V lost 5 bases to trimming and J lost 13 bases; unmatched junction nucleotides: 6.

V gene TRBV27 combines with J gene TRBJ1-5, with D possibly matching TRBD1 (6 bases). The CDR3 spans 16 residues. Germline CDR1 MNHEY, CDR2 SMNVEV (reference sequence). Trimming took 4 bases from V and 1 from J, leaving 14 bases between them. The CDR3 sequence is CASSSITGMSNQPQHF. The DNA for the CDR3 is TGTGCCAGCAGTTCTATAACAGGGATGAGCAATCAGCCCCAGCATTTT.